A selection of T cell receptor beta chains follows, all from one sample in a study of CD8 T cells in ankylosing spondylitis. A single record per CDR3 protein comes from TCRdb applying MiXCR to the 5' RACE reads. Of 340,000 or so distinct CDR3 sequences detected, roughly 15% appear once; the ten largest clones hold 0.9% to 1.2%. The sequencing sample was made of blood, either unsorted or a sorted T cell fraction (not recorded which). The receptors shown here come from a male donor with ankylosing spondylitis or in good health (not recorded which). CDR3s include the opening cysteine and the closing phenylalanine or tryptophan. The D gene is left open where the match is weak. Not every row has a clone size; where given, it reads once, few, many or a size class.

V gene: TRBV7-2; D gene: -; J gene: TRBJ2-5; clone size: few; CDR3 length: 15; CDR3 DNA: TGTGCCAGCAGCCCATATACGGGAACCAGGGGGACCCAGTACTTC; CDR3 protein: CASSPYTGTRGTQYF
V gene: TRBV5-6; D gene: TRBD2; J gene: TRBJ2-1; clone size: few; CDR3 length: 15; CDR3 DNA: TGTGCCAGCAGCTTGGAGCCTAGCGGGACGAATGAGCAGTTCTTC; CDR3 protein: CASSLEPSGTNEQFF
V gene: TRBV6-1; D gene: -; J gene: TRBJ2-7; clone size: few; CDR3 length: 13; CDR3 DNA: TGTGCCAGCCGCGAAAGGGCCCTTGGCGAGCAGTACTTC; CDR3 protein: CASRERALGEQYF
V gene: TRBV20-1; D gene: -; J gene: TRBJ2-3; clone size: -; CDR3 length: 16; CDR3 DNA: TGCAGTGCTACCATTCCCAGACAGTCTAGCACAGATACGCAGTATTTT; CDR3 protein: CSATIPRQSSTDTQYF
V gene: TRBV6-5; D gene: -; J gene: TRBJ2-5; clone size: many; CDR3 length: 14; CDR3 DNA: TGTGCCAGCAGCTACACAGACGGAAAAGAGACCCAGTACTTC; CDR3 protein: CASSYTDGKETQYF
V gene: TRBV20-1; D gene: -; J gene: TRBJ2-1; clone size: -; CDR3 length: 15; CDR3 DNA: TGCAGTGCTAGAATATCGGGGCAGCGGTTCAGGGAGCAGTTCTTC; CDR3 protein: CSARISGQRFREQFF
V gene: TRBV12-3/TRBV12-4; D gene: -; J gene: TRBJ2-3; clone size: -; CDR3 length: 13; CDR3 DNA: TGTGCCAGCAGGCCCGGTTCAAAAGATACGCAGTATTTT; CDR3 protein: CASRPGSKDTQYF
V gene: TRBV20-1; D gene: -; J gene: TRBJ2-2; clone size: -; CDR3 length: 13; CDR3 DNA: TGCAGTGCTAGACAGGGGGGGGCCGGGGAGCTGTTTTTT; CDR3 protein: CSARQGGAGELFF
V gene: TRBV7-9; D gene: -; J gene: TRBJ2-7; clone size: few; CDR3 length: 16; CDR3 DNA: TGTGCCAGCAGCTTAGGCCGGACAGCTCAGTCCTACGAGCAGTACTTC; CDR3 protein: CASSLGRTAQSYEQYF
V gene: TRBV2; D gene: -; J gene: TRBJ2-2; clone size: -; CDR3 length: 14; CDR3 DNA: TGTGCCAGCCGGGCGGCAGCTAAAACCGGGGAGCTGTTTTTT; CDR3 protein: CASRAAAKTGELFF